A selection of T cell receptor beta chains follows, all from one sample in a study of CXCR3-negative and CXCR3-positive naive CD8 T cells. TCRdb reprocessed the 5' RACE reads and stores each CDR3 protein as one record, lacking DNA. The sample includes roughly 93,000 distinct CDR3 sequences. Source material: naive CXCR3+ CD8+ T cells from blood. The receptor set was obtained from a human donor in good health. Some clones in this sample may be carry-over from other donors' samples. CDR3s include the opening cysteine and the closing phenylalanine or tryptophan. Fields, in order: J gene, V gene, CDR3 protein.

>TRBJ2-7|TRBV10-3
CAISVGAGEYEQYF
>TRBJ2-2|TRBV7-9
CASSLGLAGVTGELFF
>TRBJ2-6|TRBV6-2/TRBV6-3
CASSYSPGANVLTF
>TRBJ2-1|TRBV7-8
CASSAPAGGNYNEQFF
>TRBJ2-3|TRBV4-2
CASSPPTSGGFIVPSDTQYF
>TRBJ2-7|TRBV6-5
CASSFAFRGEQYF
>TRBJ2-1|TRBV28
CASSFRGSFNEQFF
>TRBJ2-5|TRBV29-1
CSTDRGKETQYF
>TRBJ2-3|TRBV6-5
CASSYWSGGAGDTQYF
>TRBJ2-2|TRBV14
CASSPRGANTGELFF
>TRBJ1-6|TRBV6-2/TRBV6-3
CASSPARGESPLHF
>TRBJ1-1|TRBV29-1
CSVEDFRGGPEAFF
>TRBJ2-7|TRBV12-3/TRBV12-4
CASRPGSLYEQYF
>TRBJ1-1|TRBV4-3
CASSQDYRGTNTEAFF
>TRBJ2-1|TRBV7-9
CASPLGTGYNEQFF
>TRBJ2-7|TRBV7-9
CASSLSGTGPRYEQYF
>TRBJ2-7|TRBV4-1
CASSQGPWGAADFYEQYF
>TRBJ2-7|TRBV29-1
CSVADGNEQYF
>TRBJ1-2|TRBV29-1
CSVEEFYGYTF
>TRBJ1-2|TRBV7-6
CASMGQGDYGYTF
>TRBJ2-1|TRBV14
CASSPLGSSGEQFF
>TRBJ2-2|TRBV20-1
CSARVRGGEWAGELFF
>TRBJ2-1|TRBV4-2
CASSQDWAGSVFNEQFF